Presented here are 10 T cell receptor beta chains from one specimen sequenced in a study of CD8 T cells in Susac syndrome. RNA in amounts of roughly 0.45 to 1 ug was reverse transcribed with random hexamers. TCRdb re-called the immunoSEQ multiplex PCR reads through MiXCR, storing one row per CDR3 protein. The sample has 400,000 to 550,000 distinct CDR3 sequences, around 85% seen once; the top ten hold roughly 0.1%. Sequences were obtained from CD8+ T cells from PBMCs. These receptors were obtained from a human donor with multiple sclerosis.

The count of this clonotype is one. This chain joins TRBV4-1 and TRBJ2-7; TRBD1 matches 9 bases. This CDR3 region has 15 residues. In germline, CDR1 is MGHRA, CDR2 YSYEKL. J lost 2 bases, V lost 4 bases, and 6 bases had no gene match. The DNA of the CDR3 is TGCGCCAGCAGCCTTACGGACAGGGGAGCCTACGAGCAGTACTTC. Its translation is CASSLTDRGAYEQYF.

The rearrangement links TRBV2 to TRBJ2-7, with 7 bases fitting TRBD2. Germline values: CDR1 SNHLY, CDR2 FYNNEI. J was trimmed by 3 bases and V by 3 bases; bases with no gene match: 2. The CDR3 totals 13 residues. The CDR3 coding sequence is TGTGCCAGCAGTGATCGGGGGGACTACGAGCAGTACTTC. Translating gives CASSDRGDYEQYF.

The V gene is TRBV29-1, the J gene TRBJ1-1, with D possibly TRBD1 on 5 matching bases. The CDR3 runs to 14 residues. Trimming shortened V by 3 bases and J by 2 bases, and 13 bases separated the two germline ends. Germline V gene lookup returns CDR1 SQVTM and CDR2 ANQGSEA. The CDR3 loop reads CSVDPRDENTEAFF. CDR3 bases: TGCAGCGTTGACCCGAGGGACGAAAACACTGAAGCTTTCTTT.

This chain joins TRBV25-1 and TRBJ2-3; tentatively, D is TRBD2 (6 bases). Germline V gene data show CDR1 as MGHDK and CDR2 as SYGVNS. CDR3 length: 16 residues. Trimming took 2 bases from V and 2 from J, leaving 14 bases between them. For the CDR3, the DNA is TGTGCCAGCAGTGAACAACTCGGGGGATTCACAGATACGCAGTATTTT. Amino acid sequence: CASSEQLGGFTDTQYF. Based on the CDR3 plus reference TRBV25-1 and TRBJ2-3, the full variable domain is EADIYQTPRYLVIGTGKKITLECSQTMGHDKMYWYQQDPGMELHLIHYSYGVNSTEKGDLSSESTVSRIRTEHFPLTLESARPSHTSQYLCASSEQLGGFTDTQYFGPGTRLTVL.

This clonotype was found once. The chain links TRBV30 to TRBJ2-2, with 8 bases matching TRBD1. CDR1 and CDR2 from the germline V gene are GTSNPN and SVGIG (reference sequence). CDR3 size: 15 residues. The J segment lost 4 bases and the V segment lost 0 bases, leaving 4 bases of the junction unmatched. The CDR3 region has the DNA TGTGCCTGGAGTGTACTCAGGGGGCCCACCGGGGAGCTGTTTTTT. It encodes CAWSVLRGPTGELFF.

CDR3 sequence: CASSTWTGETQYF. For the CDR3, the DNA is TGTGCCAGCAGTACCTGGACAGGGGAGACCCAGTACTTC. The rearrangement joins TRBV27 to TRBJ2-5; 8 bases line up with TRBD1. This CDR3 region has 13 residues. CDR1 and CDR2 from the germline V gene are MNHEY and SMNVEV (reference sequence). V shed 5 bases and J 5 bases; nucleotides not matched to a gene: 4.

The sample holds one count of this clonotype. This chain joins TRBV7-6 and TRBJ2-2; weak D call: TRBD1 (6 bases). CDR3 length equals 15 residues. V lost 5 bases and J 3 bases, leaving 13 bases between the germline ends. Germline loops: CDR1 SGHVS, CDR2 FNYEAQ. This CDR3 reads CASSPRDTYTGELFF. CDR3 nucleotides: TGTGCCAGCAGCCCCCGGGACACCTACACCGGGGAGCTGTTTTTT.

The chain combines TRBV30 with TRBJ2-3; 7 bases line up with TRBD1. CDR3 length: 11 amino acids. The germline gives CDR1 GTSNPN, CDR2 SVGIG (reference sequence). The J segment lost 6 bases and the V segment lost 5 bases, leaving 2 bases of the junction unmatched. The chain's CDR3 is CAWEDRDTQYF. The CDR3 nucleotides are TGTGCCTGGGAGGACAGGGATACGCAGTATTTT.

V gene TRBV7-8 combines with J gene TRBJ1-2; D perhaps matches TRBD1 (5 bases). From germline, CDR1 is SGHVS and CDR2 FQNEAQ. V lost 1 base, J lost 8 bases, and 14 bases lay in between. There are 14 residues in the CDR3. The CDR3 sequence: CASSLEGQGPGYTF. The CDR3 coding sequence is TGTGCCAGCAGCTTAGAGGGGCAGGGTCCGGGCTACACCTTC.

The rearrangement uses TRBV6-1 and TRBJ2-6; no clear D. V gave up 8 bases and J gave up 0 bases, with 8 bases separating them. CDR3 length equals 14 residues. Germline V gene lookup returns CDR1 MNHNS and CDR2 SASEGT. CDR3 residues: CASRMDSGANVLTF. CDR3 bases: TGTGCCAGCCGAATGGACTCTGGGGCCAACGTCCTGACTTTC.